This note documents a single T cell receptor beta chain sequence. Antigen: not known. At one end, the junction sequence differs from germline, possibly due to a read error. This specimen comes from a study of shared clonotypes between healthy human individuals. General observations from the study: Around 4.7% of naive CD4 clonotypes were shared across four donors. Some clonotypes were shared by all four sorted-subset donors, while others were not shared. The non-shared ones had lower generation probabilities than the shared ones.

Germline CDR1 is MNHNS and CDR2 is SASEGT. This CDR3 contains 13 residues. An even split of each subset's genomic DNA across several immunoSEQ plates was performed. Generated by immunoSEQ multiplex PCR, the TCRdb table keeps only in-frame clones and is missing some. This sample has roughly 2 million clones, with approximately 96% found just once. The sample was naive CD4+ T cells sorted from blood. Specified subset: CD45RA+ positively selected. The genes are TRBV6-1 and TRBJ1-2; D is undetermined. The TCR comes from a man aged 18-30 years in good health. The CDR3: CASTERRVSGYTF. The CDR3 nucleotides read TGTGCCAGCACTGAACGACGGGTGTCTGGCTACACCTTC.